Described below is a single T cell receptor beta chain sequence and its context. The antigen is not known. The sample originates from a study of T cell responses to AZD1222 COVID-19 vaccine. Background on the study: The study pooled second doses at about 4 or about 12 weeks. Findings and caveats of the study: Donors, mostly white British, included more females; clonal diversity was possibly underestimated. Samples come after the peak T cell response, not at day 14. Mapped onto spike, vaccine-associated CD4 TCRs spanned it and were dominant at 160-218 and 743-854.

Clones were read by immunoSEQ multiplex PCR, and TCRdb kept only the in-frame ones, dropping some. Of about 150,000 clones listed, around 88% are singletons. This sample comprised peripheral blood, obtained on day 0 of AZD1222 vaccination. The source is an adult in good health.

Written as DNA, the CDR3 is TGTGCCATCACCCCTGACCTCAGTATGCGCGGCTACACCTTC. This encodes CAITPDLSMRGYTF. The J gene is TRBJ1-2, the V gene TRBV10-3; D unclear. The CDR3 loop spans 14 amino acids. Germline V CDR1 and CDR2: ENHRY, SYGVKD. V dropped 7 bases and J dropped 8 bases, with 20 bases sitting between them.